The TCR beta chain described here comes from a study of T cell responses to AZD1222 COVID-19 vaccine. J lost 4 bases, V lost 4 bases, and 6 bases had no gene match. The germline CDR1 and CDR2 sequences are SGHRS and YFSETQ. The CDR3 runs to 14 residues. The protocol was immunoSEQ multiplex PCR, while the TCRdb copy is restricted to in-frame clones and leaves out a portion. The sample records 140,000 or so clones, roughly 90% being singletons. This clone was counted once. The chain uses TRBV5-1 and TRBJ1-2, with TRBD1 matching over 8 bases. The sequence came from an adult in good health. The sample in question was peripheral blood, obtained on day 0 of AZD1222 vaccination. CDR3 sequence (DNA): TGCGCCAGCAGCCCGGACAGGGAGGGCTATGGCTACACCTTC. This sequence encodes CASSPDREGYGYTF.